These 27 T cell receptor beta chains were sequenced from one sample in a study of T cell responses to AZD1222 COVID-19 vaccine. TCRdb keeps only in-frame clones here, not all; method: immunoSEQ multiplex PCR. The data show about 64,000 clones, with about 93% seen just once and 6.3% held by the top ten. The material was peripheral blood, obtained 28 days after the second dose of the MenACWY control vaccine. Receptors were obtained from an adult who received the MenACWY meningococcal vaccine as a control.

The chain joins TRBV29-1 to TRBJ1-1; D not certain. CDR3 size: 9 residues. V gave up 3 bases and J gave up 8 bases, with 4 bases separating them. In germline, CDR1 is SQVTM, CDR2 ANQGSEA. This CDR3 is CSVDNEAFF. The DNA of the CDR3 is TGCAGCGTTGATAACGAAGCTTTCTTT.

The chain combines TRBV5-4 with TRBJ2-1; no firm D call. From germline, CDR1 is SGHNT and CDR2 YYREEE (reference sequence). V gave up 3 bases and J gave up 2 bases, with 3 bases separating them. The CDR3 consists of 12 residues. The DNA for the CDR3 is TGTGCCAGCAGCTCTACCTACAATGAGCAGTTCTTC. Translating gives CASSSTYNEQFF.

The rearrangement uses TRBV6-1 and TRBJ1-4; no clear D gene. The CDR3 loop spans 15 amino acids. The V end was cut by 2 bases, the J end by 8 bases, with 15 bases between. Germline CDR1 and CDR2: MNHNS and SASEGT. The CDR3 nucleotides are TGTGCCAGCAGTGAAATGGGAGGCCTTTCGGAAAAACTGTTTTTT. Its translation: CASSEMGGLSEKLFF.

This chain links TRBV6-5 with TRBJ1-6; D possibly corresponds to TRBD1 (6 bases). The V end was cut by 7 bases, the J end by 2 bases, with 12 bases between. This CDR3 is 15 amino acids long. CDR1 is MNHEY, CDR2 SVGAGI, per germline. DNA of the CDR3: TGTGCCAGCAACCACAGGGTTCCCTATAATTCACCCCTCCACTTT. Encoded protein: CASNHRVPYNSPLHF.

The chain joins TRBV19 to TRBJ1-4; 7 bases line up with TRBD1. The CDR3 spans 15 residues. J gave up 0 bases and V 6 bases, and 4 bases lay outside the gene matches. Per germline, CDR1 LNHDA and CDR2 SQIVND (reference sequence). The CDR3 DNA follows: TGTGCCAGTAGACCCGGGACAGCAACTAATGAAAAACTGTTTTTT. It codes for CASRPGTATNEKLFF.

The chain has TRBV10-2 and TRBJ2-7; D not resolved. V shed 4 bases and J shed 2 bases, with 12 bases lying between them. The CDR3 totals 14 residues. Germline V lookup: CDR1 WSHSY, CDR2 SAAADI. CDR3 in amino acids: CASSGLDPPYEQYF. The CDR3 DNA sequence: TGCGCCAGCAGTGGACTGGATCCTCCCTACGAGCAGTACTTC.

The chain couples TRBV18 to TRBJ1-1; perhaps TRBD1 as D (6 bases). The ends were cut back, 3 bases at V and 1 base at J, with 9 bases in the middle. The CDR3 runs 14 residues. The germline gives CDR1 KGHSH, CDR2 LQKENI. This chain's CDR3 is CASSPQGWNTEAFF. CDR3 nucleotide sequence: TGTGCCAGCTCACCCCAGGGGTGGAACACTGAAGCTTTCTTT.

The V gene is TRBV10-3, the J gene TRBJ2-1, with 8 bases fitting TRBD1. Trimming cost V 6 bases and J 5 bases; bases outside gene matches: 6. CDR3 size: 14 residues. Germline values: CDR1 ENHRY, CDR2 SYGVKD. The CDR3 protein is CAIRTDRANNEQFF. The CDR3 DNA sequence: TGTGCCATCAGGACGGACAGGGCCAACAATGAGCAGTTCTTC.

V gene TRBV12-3 or TRBV12-4 combines with J gene TRBJ2-1, with D perhaps TRBD2 (6 bases). This CDR3 comprises 13 residues. V lost 6 bases and J 5 bases, leaving 11 bases between the germline ends. CDR3 DNA: TGTGCCAGCAGGGACGGGAGTAACAATGAGCAGTTCTTC. Protein product: CASRDGSNNEQFF.

The chain employs TRBV4-3 and TRBJ2-1; 7 bases map to TRBD2. Germline-derived CDR1 and CDR2 are LGHNA and YSLEER. Losses at the gene ends were 1 base for V and 5 bases for J; bases not matched to a gene: 11. The length of the CDR3 is 17 residues. The CDR3 DNA follows: TGCGCCAGCAGCCAAGCGTTAGGTAGCGGGTTGGACAATGAGCAGTTCTTC. It yields the protein CASSQALGSGLDNEQFF.

The V call is TRBV11-3, the J call TRBJ2-5; D unresolved. The germline CDR1 and CDR2 sequences are SGHNT and YENEEA. Trimming took 4 bases from V and 1 from J, leaving 7 bases between them. This CDR3 has 13 amino acids. The CDR3 DNA reads TGTGCCAGCAGCTCCCAGCCCCAAGAGACCCAGTACTTC. Amino acids: CASSSQPQETQYF.

This sequence joins TRBV18 and TRBJ1-1; 7 bases line up with TRBD1. The CDR3 totals 15 residues. V gave up 5 bases and J gave up 1 base; unmatched junction bases: 7. The germline gives CDR1 KGHSH, CDR2 LQKENI. The CDR3 bases are TGTGCCAGCTCAACTCCACAGGGGCAGAACACTGAAGCTTTCTTT. Its translation is CASSTPQGQNTEAFF.

This chain connects TRBV5-1 to TRBJ2-1, with D perhaps TRBD1 or TRBD2 (5 bases each). The V and J ends lost 3 bases and 6 bases respectively, with 19 bases between them. In germline, CDR1 is SGHRS, CDR2 YFSETQ. CDR3 size: 16 residues. The DNA for the CDR3 is TGCGCCAGCAGCTCGGGATTTACTAGTGGGGGCAATGAGCAGTTCTTC. Its protein product is CASSSGFTSGGNEQFF.

The genes are TRBV7-2 and TRBJ2-7, with a weak D call TRBD2 (6 bases). Trimming took off 8 bases at V and 0 bases at J, with 14 bases between the two ends. Germline V lookup: CDR1 SGHTA, CDR2 FQGNSA. This CDR3 contains 14 residues. CDR3: CASRHDGGSYEQYF. In nucleotides, the CDR3 is TGTGCCAGCCGACATGACGGGGGCTCCTACGAGCAGTACTTC. Supplemented by reference TRBV7-2 and TRBJ2-7, the full variable domain reads GAGVSQSPSNKVTEKGKDVELRCDPISGHTALYWYRQSLGQGLEFLIYFQGNSAPDKSGLPSDRFSAERTGGSVSTLTIQRTQQEDSAVYLCASRHDGGSYEQYFGPGTRLTVT.

This clone has only one observation. V gene TRBV6-5 combines with J gene TRBJ1-2; the match to TRBD1 covers 7 bases. The CDR3 has 13 residues. Trimming removed 6 bases from V and 4 bases from J; junction bases left unmatched: 5. The germline V gene encodes CDR1 MNHEY and CDR2 SVGAGI. DNA for the CDR3: TGTGCCAGCAGCCTGGACAGGACCTATGGCTACACCTTC. It encodes CASSLDRTYGYTF.

Written as DNA, the CDR3 is TGTGCCAGCAGTGAGGTACAGGGTTATGGCTACACCTTC. This gives the protein CASSEVQGYGYTF. The V and J genes are TRBV28 and TRBJ1-2, with D tentatively TRBD1 (6 bases). The V end was cut by 5 bases, the J end by 5 bases, with 12 bases between. CDR3 size: 13 residues. Germline values: CDR1 MDHEN, CDR2 SYDVKM.

This chain joins TRBV18 and TRBJ1-1, with TRBD1 matching 9 bases. The CDR3 length is 14 residues. The germline V gene encodes CDR1 KGHSH and CDR2 LQKENI. V dropped 6 bases and J dropped 6; count of bases not matched to a gene: 8. The CDR3 spells CASSQTGGRAEAFF. CDR3 DNA: TGTGCCAGCTCTCAAACAGGGGGCAGGGCTGAAGCTTTCTTT.

The chain joins TRBV12-3 or TRBV12-4 to TRBJ2-1, with D uncertain. This CDR3 comprises 11 residues. The V gene lost 5 bases and the J gene lost 8 bases, with 7 bases spanning the gap. The CDR3: CASSTRDEQFF. DNA for the CDR3: TGTGCCAGCAGTACTCGGGATGAGCAGTTCTTC.

The chain is built from TRBV4-3 and TRBJ2-7; a possible D gene is TRBD2 (7 bases). V was shortened by 0 bases and J by 3 bases, with 12 bases between the two germline ends. There are 15 residues in the CDR3. The germline gives CDR1 LGHNA, CDR2 YSLEER. The CDR3 loop reads CASSQDGRGNYEQYF. For the CDR3, the DNA is TGCGCCAGCAGCCAAGATGGGAGGGGGAACTACGAGCAGTACTTC.

This sequence joins TRBV11-2 and TRBJ1-1; unclear D gene. Looked up from germline, CDR1 is SGHAT and CDR2 is FQNNGV. The CDR3 length is 13 residues. V lost 3 bases to trimming and J lost 2 bases, with 7 bases between them. CDR3 bases: TGTGCCAGCAGCTTCTCGGACAACACTGAAGCTTTCTTT. Translation gives CASSFSDNTEAFF.

V usage is TRBV7-9 and J usage is TRBJ1-1, with D possibly being TRBD1 (5 bases). Trimming took 2 bases from V and 1 from J, leaving 11 bases between them. Germline CDR1 and CDR2: SEHNR and FQNEAQ (reference sequence). This CDR3 is 15 amino acids long. CDR3 sequence: CASSLTPQGNTEAFF. The DNA for the CDR3 is TGTGCCAGCAGCTTAACCCCTCAGGGGAACACTGAAGCTTTCTTT.

The chain uses TRBV11-2 and TRBJ2-1, with 12 bases fitting TRBD2. Trimming cost V 0 bases and J 9 bases; bases outside gene matches: 9. CDR1 is SGHAT and CDR2 is FQNNGV in the germline V gene. CDR3 size: 17 residues. DNA of the CDR3: TGTGCCAGCAGCTTAGAGGCTAGCGGGAGGGCCTGGGGTGAGCAGTTCTTC. Translation: CASSLEASGRAWGEQFF.

This clone was recorded a few times. This sequence joins TRBV6-1 and TRBJ2-1; a weak D match, TRBD2 (5 bases). Between the trimmed V and J ends, which lost 4 bases and 4 bases, there was a span of 23 bases. The length of the CDR3 is 18 residues. Germline assignment: CDR1 MNHNS and CDR2 SASEGT. The CDR3 reads CASSGAGYGYTVYNEQFF. The CDR3 DNA reads TGTGCCAGCAGTGGGGCGGGCTACGGATATACGGTATACAATGAGCAGTTCTTC.

The chain couples TRBV19 to TRBJ2-3; 12 positions agree with TRBD2. V gave up 6 bases and J gave up 3 bases; unmatched junction bases: 7. The CDR3 runs 16 residues. Germline lookup yields CDR1 LNHDA and CDR2 SQIVND (reference sequence). The CDR3 sequence: CASRPSGRGSTDTQYF. The CDR3 DNA reads TGTGCCAGTAGACCTAGCGGGAGGGGGTCTACAGATACGCAGTATTTT.

The V and J genes are TRBV6-5 and TRBJ2-7, with D unresolved. The V end lost 7 bases, the J end lost 4 bases, and 8 bases lay between the germline ends. The CDR3 is 11 residues long. Germline V gene sequence: CDR1 MNHEY, CDR2 SVGAGI. In DNA, the CDR3 is TGTGCCAGCACCGACATGTACGAGCAGTACTTC. Protein sequence: CASTDMYEQYF.

The chain couples TRBV7-2 to TRBJ1-2, with D perhaps matching TRBD1 (5 bases). The germline V gene has CDR1 SGHTA and CDR2 FQGNSA. The CDR3 has 15 amino acids. V was clipped by 2 bases and J by 2 bases, with 12 bases between them. For the CDR3, the DNA is TGTGCCAGCAGCTTAAACCCGACAGAGAACTATGGCTACACCTTC. Protein: CASSLNPTENYGYTF.

This CDR3 reads CASSLGTRETQYF. The CDR3 region has the DNA TGTGCCAGCAGCTTAGGGACCAGGGAGACCCAGTACTTC. The chain recombines TRBV7-9 with TRBJ2-5; D remains unclear. CDR3 length: 13 amino acids. The germline CDR1 and CDR2 sequences are SEHNR and FQNEAQ (reference sequence). V lost 1 base, J lost 5 bases, and 8 bases lay in between.